This TCR beta chain derives from a study of blood T cell repertoires in COVID-19. Repertoires were generated with immunoSEQ multiplex PCR, while TCRdb's copy carries only in-frame clones and drops some. The table has about 150,000 clones, 75% to 90% seen once. The germline V gene encodes CDR1 MNHEY and CDR2 SVGEGT. The CDR3 is made up of 15 amino acids. Between the trimmed V and J ends, which lost 0 bases and 7 bases, there was a span of 10 bases. The chain has TRBV6-2 or TRBV6-3 and TRBJ1-6, with a possible D match to TRBD1 (6 bases). Sequences were obtained from peripheral blood. The sequence came from a woman in her sixties or seventies with acute or convalescent COVID-19. The CDR3 protein is CASSYSLQGNSPLHF. CDR3 sequence (DNA): TGTGCCAGCAGTTACTCGTTACAGGGAAATTCACCCCTCCACTTT.